These 16 T cell receptor beta chains were all obtained from the same sample, sequenced in a study of OX40 agonist ivuxolimab in advanced cancers. The table came from immunoSEQ multiplex PCR; TCRdb's copy has only in-frame clones and leaves some out. This table has 65,000 to 75,000 clones, approximately 88% appearing once. The sequencing here drew on CD4+ or CD8+ T cells sorted from blood, taken in a trial of the OX40 agonist ivuxolimab. Every receptor here comes from an adult with an advanced solid tumor such as melanoma, head and neck, liver or kidney cancer.

The chain has TRBV18 and TRBJ1-4; TRBD1 matches at 7 bases. From germline, CDR1 is KGHSH and CDR2 LQKENI. CDR3 length: 16 residues. The V segment lost 5 bases and the J segment 7 bases; nucleotides outside the gene matches: 13. CDR3 residues: CASSSVEQGSLEKLFF. CDR3 sequence (DNA): TGTGCCAGCTCATCGGTTGAACAGGGGTCCCTTGAAAAACTGTTTTTT.

CDR3 residues: CASSSQTRSMENEQFF. CDR3 sequence (DNA): TGTGCCAGCAGTTCCCAGACTAGATCCATGGAAAATGAGCAGTTCTTC. The V and J genes are TRBV28 and TRBJ2-1, with D perhaps TRBD2 (6 bases). Per germline, CDR1 MDHEN and CDR2 SYDVKM. With 4 bases removed from V and 7 bases from J, the gap between germline ends came to 20 bases. The CDR3 runs 16 residues.

This sequence joins TRBV28 and TRBJ1-2, with D tentatively TRBD1 (6 bases). The CDR3 consists of 15 residues. Germline loops: CDR1 MDHEN, CDR2 SYDVKM. Between the trimmed V and J ends, which lost 7 bases and 0 bases, there was a span of 15 bases. CDR3 sequence: CASTGGQASNYGYTF. In nucleotides, the CDR3 is TGTGCCAGCACGGGGGGGCAGGCCTCTAACTATGGCTACACCTTC.

The chain carries TRBV5-1 and TRBJ2-3; no firm D call. The CDR3 is 13 amino acids. Deletions cut 0 bases from V and 5 bases from J, with 7 bases between. Germline-derived CDR1 and CDR2 are SGHRS and YFSETQ. The CDR3 sequence: CASSLAILDTQYF. The CDR3 bases are TGCGCCAGCAGCTTGGCCATTTTAGATACGCAGTATTTT.

This chain connects TRBV6-1 to TRBJ1-2, with D maybe TRBD1 (5 bases). Between the trimmed V and J ends, which lost 1 base and 8 bases, there was a span of 11 bases. Germline CDR1 is MNHNS and CDR2 is SASEGT. CDR3 length: 13 residues. Written as DNA, the CDR3 is TGTGCCAGCAGTGAAGAGTGGGGCACGGGCTACACCTTC. This gives the protein CASSEEWGTGYTF.

J is TRBJ2-2 and V is TRBV18; D remains unclear. This CDR3 is 17 amino acids long. Per germline, CDR1 KGHSH and CDR2 LQKENI. Trimming took off 6 bases at V and 5 bases at J, with 22 bases between the two ends. The CDR3: CASSPQARRSLTGELFF. CDR3 nucleotides: TGTGCCAGCTCCCCGCAGGCAAGGCGGAGTTTGACCGGGGAGCTGTTTTTT.

The chain employs TRBV6-1 and TRBJ1-1; D not resolved. Germline V gives CDR1 MNHNS, CDR2 SASEGT. The CDR3 length is 14 residues. V lost 7 bases and J 1 base, leaving 13 bases between the germline ends. CDR3 in DNA: TGTGCCAGCAACGGGGTTGACAAGAACACTGAAGCTTTCTTT. As protein: CASNGVDKNTEAFF.

The DNA of the CDR3 is TGTGCCAGCAAAGAAAAGCTGAACACTGAAGCTTTCTTT. Translated: CASKEKLNTEAFF. J is TRBJ1-1 and V is TRBV6-1; no reliable D call. Per the germline V gene, CDR1 is MNHNS and CDR2 is SASEGT. This CDR3 region has 13 residues. V shed 7 bases and J shed 0 bases, with 9 bases lying between them.

The CDR3 sequence is CASSGGGTTDTQYF. CDR3 sequence (DNA): TGTGCCAGTAGTGGCGGCGGAACAACAGATACGCAGTATTTT. The chain has TRBV19 and TRBJ2-3; D uncertain. The germline V and J ends were trimmed by 5 bases and 3 bases, with 12 bases remaining between them. Germline values: CDR1 LNHDA, CDR2 SQIVND (reference sequence). The CDR3 totals 14 residues.

This rearrangement joins TRBV4-1 to TRBJ2-7, with a tentative D call TRBD2 (7 bases). Germline V gene sequence: CDR1 MGHRA, CDR2 YSYEKL. The CDR3 has 16 residues. Trimming stripped 4 bases from V and 0 bases from J, with 16 bases between. The CDR3 loop reads CASSPIGRDTSYEQYF. The DNA for the CDR3 is TGCGCCAGCAGCCCCATTGGGAGGGACACCTCCTACGAGCAGTACTTC.

V usage is TRBV28 and J usage is TRBJ1-1, with D hard to call. The V gene lost 3 bases and the J gene lost 0 bases, with 8 bases spanning the gap. The CDR3 has 14 amino acids. The germline CDR1 and CDR2 sequences are MDHEN and SYDVKM. CDR3 DNA: TGTGCCAGCAGTTTGGCCAGCATGAACACTGAAGCTTTCTTT. Translation gives CASSLASMNTEAFF.

The rearrangement joins TRBV9 to TRBJ2-7, with D hard to call. The CDR3 length is 14 residues. Germline V gene lookup returns CDR1 SGDLS and CDR2 YYNGEE. The V gene lost 4 bases and the J gene lost 2 bases, with 13 bases spanning the gap. This CDR3 reads CASSKEGGPYEQYF. DNA of the CDR3: TGTGCCAGCAGCAAAGAAGGCGGCCCCTACGAGCAGTACTTC.

A word on this clone: Other DNA sequences in the same sample also yield this CDR3. This sequence joins TRBV28 and TRBJ2-7; D perhaps matches TRBD1 (6 bases). Trimming removed 3 bases at V and 4 bases at J, with 10 bases between. This CDR3 has 13 amino acids. CDR1 and CDR2 from the germline V gene are MDHEN and SYDVKM. The CDR3 nucleotides are TGTGCCAGCAGTTTGCAGGGGCCGTACGAGCAGTACTTC. Its protein is CASSLQGPYEQYF.

The sample holds one count of this clone. The gene calls are TRBV27 and TRBJ2-3; TRBD2 matches 10 bases. Germline V gives CDR1 MNHEY, CDR2 SMNVEV (reference sequence). The CDR3 is made up of 15 amino acids. Germline trimming cut 6 bases from V and 5 bases from J; bases unmatched to any gene: 8. For the CDR3, the DNA is TGTGCCAGCAGGGACCGTAGCGGGAGGTTAGATACGCAGTATTTT. As protein: CASRDRSGRLDTQYF.

This rearrangement joins TRBV5-1 to TRBJ1-1; D gene ambiguous. Germline lookup yields CDR1 SGHRS and CDR2 YFSETQ. CDR3 length: 15 residues. V was cut by 4 bases and J by 1 base, with 14 bases left in between. The CDR3 sequence: CASSHSGRANTEAFF. The CDR3 DNA sequence: TGCGCCAGCAGCCATTCCGGGCGTGCGAACACTGAAGCTTTCTTT.

In DNA, the CDR3 is TGCGCCAGCAGCCAAGATCAAGGGCAGGGAGACGAGCAGTACTTC. This gives the protein CASSQDQGQGDEQYF. V is TRBV4-1 and J is TRBJ2-7, with D perhaps being TRBD1 or TRBD2 (5 bases each). V lost 0 bases, J lost 5 bases, and 14 bases lay in between. Germline assignment: CDR1 MGHRA and CDR2 YSYEKL. The CDR3 runs 15 residues.